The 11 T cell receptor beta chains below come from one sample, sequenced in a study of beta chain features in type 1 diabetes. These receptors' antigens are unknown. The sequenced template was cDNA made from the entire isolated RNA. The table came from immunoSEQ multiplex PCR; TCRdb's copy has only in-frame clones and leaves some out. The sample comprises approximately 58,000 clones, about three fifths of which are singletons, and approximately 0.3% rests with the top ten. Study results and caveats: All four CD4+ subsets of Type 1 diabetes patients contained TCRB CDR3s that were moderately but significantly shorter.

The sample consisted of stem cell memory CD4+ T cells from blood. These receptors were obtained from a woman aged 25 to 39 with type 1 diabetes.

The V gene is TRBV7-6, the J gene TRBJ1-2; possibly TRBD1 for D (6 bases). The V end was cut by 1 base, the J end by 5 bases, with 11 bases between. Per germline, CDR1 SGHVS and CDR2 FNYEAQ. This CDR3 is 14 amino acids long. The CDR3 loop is CASSLGTANYGYTF. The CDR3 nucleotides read TGTGCCAGCAGCTTAGGGACAGCCAATTATGGCTACACCTTC.

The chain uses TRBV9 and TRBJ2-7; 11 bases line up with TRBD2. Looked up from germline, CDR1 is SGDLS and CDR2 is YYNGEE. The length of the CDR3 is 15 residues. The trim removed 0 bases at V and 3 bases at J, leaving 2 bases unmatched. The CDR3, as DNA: TGTGCCAGCAGCGTAGGACTAGCGGGACGCTACGAGCAGTACTTC. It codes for CASSVGLAGRYEQYF.

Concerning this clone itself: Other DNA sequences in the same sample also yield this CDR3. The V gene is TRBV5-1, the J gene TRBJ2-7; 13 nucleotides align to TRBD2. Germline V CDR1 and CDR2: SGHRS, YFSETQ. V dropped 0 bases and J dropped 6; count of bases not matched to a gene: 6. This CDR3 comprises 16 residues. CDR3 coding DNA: TGCGCCAGCAGCTTGGCCGGCGGACTAGCGGGAGTCGAGCAGTACTTC. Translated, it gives CASSLAGGLAGVEQYF.

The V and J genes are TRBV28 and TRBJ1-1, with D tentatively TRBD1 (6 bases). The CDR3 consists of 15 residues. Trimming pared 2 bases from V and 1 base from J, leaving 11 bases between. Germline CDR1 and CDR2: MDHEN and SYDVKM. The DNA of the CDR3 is TGTGCCAGCAGTTTACCAGGGGCAAGGAACACTGAAGCTTTCTTT. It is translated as CASSLPGARNTEAFF.

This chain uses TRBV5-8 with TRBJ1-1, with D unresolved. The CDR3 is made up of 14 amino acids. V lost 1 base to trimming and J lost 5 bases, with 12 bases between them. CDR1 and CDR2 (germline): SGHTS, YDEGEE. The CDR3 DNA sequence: TGTGCCAGCAGCTTGAACGAGGATAGGACTGAAGCTTTCTTT. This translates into CASSLNEDRTEAFF.

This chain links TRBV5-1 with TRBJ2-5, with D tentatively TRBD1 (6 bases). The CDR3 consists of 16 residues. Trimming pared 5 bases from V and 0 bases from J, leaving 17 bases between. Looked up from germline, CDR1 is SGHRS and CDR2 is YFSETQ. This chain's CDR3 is CASRVIGTTYQETQYF. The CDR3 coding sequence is TGCGCCAGCAGGGTTATAGGGACAACGTACCAAGAGACCCAGTACTTC.

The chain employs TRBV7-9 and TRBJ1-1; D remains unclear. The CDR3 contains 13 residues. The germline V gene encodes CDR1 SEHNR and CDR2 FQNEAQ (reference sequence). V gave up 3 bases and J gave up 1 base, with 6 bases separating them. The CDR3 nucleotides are TGTGCCAGCAGCTTTTCAGGGAACACTGAAGCTTTCTTT. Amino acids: CASSFSGNTEAFF.

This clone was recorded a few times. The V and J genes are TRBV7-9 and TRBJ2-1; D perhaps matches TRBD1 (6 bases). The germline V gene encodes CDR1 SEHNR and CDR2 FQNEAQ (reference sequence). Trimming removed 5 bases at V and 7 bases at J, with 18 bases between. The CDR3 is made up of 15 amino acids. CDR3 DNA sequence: TGTGCCAGCAGCCAACAGGGAAAGGTCGAAAATGAGCAGTTCTTC. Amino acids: CASSQQGKVENEQFF. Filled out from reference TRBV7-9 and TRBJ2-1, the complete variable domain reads DTGVSQNPRHKITKRGQNVTFRCDPISEHNRLYWYRQTLGQGPEFLTYFQNEAQLEKSRLLSDRFSAERPKGSFSTLEIQRTEQGDSAMYLCASSQQGKVENEQFFGPGTRLTVL.

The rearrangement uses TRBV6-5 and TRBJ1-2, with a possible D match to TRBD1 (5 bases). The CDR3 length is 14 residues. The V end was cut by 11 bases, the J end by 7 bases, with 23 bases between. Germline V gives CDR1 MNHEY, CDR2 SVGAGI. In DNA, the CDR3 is TGTGCCGGTAAACCCGGGCAGGGTGTAGGTGGCTACACCTTC. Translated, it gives CAGKPGQGVGGYTF.

CDR3 DNA: TGTGCCAGCAGTTACTCGTCAGCGACAGGGTCGGCTTTCTTT. It translates to CASSYSSATGSAFF. V is TRBV6-5 and J is TRBJ1-1, with 7 bases aligning to TRBD1. CDR1 and CDR2 (germline): MNHEY, SVGAGI. CDR3 length: 14 amino acids. The ends lost 0 bases at V and 11 bases at J; junction bases unmatched: 9.

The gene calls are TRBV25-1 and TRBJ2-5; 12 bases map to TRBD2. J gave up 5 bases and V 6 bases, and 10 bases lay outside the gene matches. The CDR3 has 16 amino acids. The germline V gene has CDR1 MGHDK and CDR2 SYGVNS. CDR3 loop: CASSELAGGPRETQYF. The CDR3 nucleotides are TGTGCCAGCAGCGAGCTAGCGGGAGGGCCGAGGGAGACCCAGTACTTC.